The next 24 T cell receptor beta chains were all read from a single sample in a study of preoperative IRX-2 immunotherapy in early breast cancer. Some clones are missing from TCRdb's copy, which holds only in-frame ones; the method was immunoSEQ multiplex PCR. The sample has roughly 24,000 clones, around 74% seen once. Treatment meaning: preoperative locoregional IRX-2 cytokine immunotherapy. The sample here was lymph node tissue, taken after IRX-2 immunotherapy. The source is a human donor with breast cancer.

The table lists this clone with a few counts. V is TRBV6-8 and J is TRBJ1-5; D is unresolved. Germline values: CDR1 MNHGY, CDR2 SAAAGT. The CDR3 runs to 16 residues. Trimming took 5 bases from V and 4 from J, leaving 18 bases between them. For the CDR3, the DNA is TGTGCCAGCAGTCCCAACTCGGACCTTATTAATCAGCCCCAGCATTTT. Translated, it gives CASSPNSDLINQPQHF.

In this sample, this clone turned up once. V gene TRBV18 combines with J gene TRBJ1-1, with 11 positions matching TRBD1. This CDR3 comprises 15 residues. The junction had 4 bases not matched to a gene; V was cut back by 5 bases and J by 2 bases. CDR1 is KGHSH, CDR2 LQKENI, per germline. The CDR3 nucleotides are TGTGCCAGCTCAACTGGACAGGGGGCTAACACTGAAGCTTTCTTT. This gives the protein CASSTGQGANTEAFF.

This clone has a handful of counts. The rearrangement links TRBV28 to TRBJ2-7, with 9 bases that match TRBD2. The CDR3 sequence is 17 residues long. Trimming removed 6 bases from V and 2 bases from J; junction bases left unmatched: 14. CDR1 and CDR2 (germline): MDHEN, SYDVKM. This CDR3 reads CASSWEATSGLTYEQYF. In DNA, the CDR3 is TGTGCCAGCAGCTGGGAAGCGACTAGCGGACTAACCTACGAGCAGTACTTC.

The chain couples TRBV19 to TRBJ2-2; 11 bases are shared with TRBD2. This CDR3 is 16 amino acids long. With V trimmed by 7 bases and J by 0 bases, 4 bases remained unmatched. Per germline, CDR1 LNHDA and CDR2 SQIVND (reference sequence). The CDR3 DNA reads TGTGCCAGTACAACTAGCGGGAGAGCGAACACCGGGGAGCTGTTTTTT. As protein: CASTTSGRANTGELFF.

Written as DNA, the CDR3 is TGCGCCAGCAGCTTTACGACTAGCGGGAGCAGCGGGGAGCTGTTTTTT. Its protein product is CASSFTTSGSSGELFF. The chain is built from TRBV5-1 and TRBJ2-2; 12 bases align to TRBD2. Germline V lookup: CDR1 SGHRS, CDR2 YFSETQ. V lost 2 bases and J lost 7; bases outside the gene matches: 6. The CDR3 extends over 16 amino acids.

The chain combines TRBV19 with TRBJ1-2, with D maybe TRBD1 (5 bases). Per germline, CDR1 LNHDA and CDR2 SQIVND (reference sequence). The length of the CDR3 is 14 residues. The ends were cut back, 7 bases at V and 1 base at J, with 13 bases in the middle. CDR3 coding DNA: TGTGCCAGTACGAGGGGAGAGTTTAACTATGGCTACACCTTC. This encodes CASTRGEFNYGYTF.

This clone was seen a single time. V and J are TRBV29-1 and TRBJ2-7; 10 nucleotides align to TRBD1. Germline loops: CDR1 SQVTM, CDR2 ANQGSEA. The CDR3 consists of 12 residues. The J segment lost 6 bases and the V segment lost 7 bases, leaving 6 bases of the junction unmatched. Here the CDR3 reads CSGGQGGSEQYF. The CDR3 DNA reads as TGCAGCGGAGGACAGGGGGGTAGCGAGCAGTACTTC.

V usage is TRBV19 and J usage is TRBJ1-3, with D possibly matching TRBD1 (5 bases). Trimming took off 6 bases at V and 1 base at J, with 7 bases between the two ends. CDR1 and CDR2 (germline): LNHDA, SQIVND (reference sequence). The CDR3 loop spans 13 amino acids. CDR3 amino acids: CASRQASGNTIYF. CDR3 bases: TGTGCCAGTAGACAGGCGTCTGGAAACACCATATATTTT.

The chain joins TRBV19 to TRBJ1-1; TRBD1 matches 7 bases. This CDR3 contains 14 residues. V trimming: 6 bases; J trimming: 7 bases; junction bases outside the gene matches: 11. The V gene's germline CDR1 is LNHDA and CDR2 SQIVND (reference sequence). CDR3 amino acids: CASRLIGTDGEAFF. The CDR3, as DNA: TGTGCCAGTAGATTGATCGGGACAGATGGTGAAGCTTTCTTT.

The chain employs TRBV19 and TRBJ2-3; 7 bases match TRBD1. Looked up from germline, CDR1 is LNHDA and CDR2 is SQIVND (reference sequence). V was pared by 4 bases and J by 14 bases, with 12 bases of the junction left unmatched. CDR3 size: 13 residues. The CDR3: CASSTPGQATRYF. The CDR3 nucleotides read TGTGCCAGTAGTACGCCAGGACAGGCCACCCGGTATTTT.

The chain has TRBV7-6 and TRBJ2-7, with 10 bases identical to TRBD2. Germline CDR1 reads SGHVS; CDR2 reads FNYEAQ. CDR3 length: 15 residues. After removal of 3 bases from V and 1 base from J, the junction contained 3 bases not matched to a gene. CDR3 amino acids: CASSLVAGGSYEQYF. CDR3 in DNA: TGTGCCAGCAGCTTGGTAGCGGGAGGATCCTACGAGCAGTACTTC.

V is TRBV18 and J is TRBJ2-7, with unresolved D. The germline V gene encodes CDR1 KGHSH and CDR2 LQKENI. The V gene lost 4 bases and the J gene lost 0 bases, with 4 bases spanning the gap. The CDR3 is 12 residues long. CDR3 in DNA: TGTGCCAGCTCACGGGACTCCTACGAGCAGTACTTC. This encodes CASSRDSYEQYF.

The J gene is TRBJ2-2, the V gene TRBV6-8, with D perhaps TRBD1 or TRBD2 (6 bases each). This CDR3 region has 14 residues. The germline CDR1 and CDR2 sequences are MNHGY and SAAAGT. Between the trimmed V and J ends, which lost 10 bases and 2 bases, there was a span of 14 bases. The CDR3 spells CATKGGLNTGELFF. CDR3 DNA: TGTGCCACTAAGGGGGGTTTAAACACCGGGGAGCTGTTTTTT.

V and J are TRBV5-1 and TRBJ2-7, with a possible D match to TRBD2 (6 bases). From germline, CDR1 is SGHRS and CDR2 YFSETQ. The CDR3 runs to 14 residues. V lost 0 bases to trimming and J lost 2 bases, with 9 bases between them. The CDR3 DNA reads as TGCGCCAGCAGCTTGGGGGAGGCCCCCTACGAGCAGTACTTC. Its translation is CASSLGEAPYEQYF.

The chain is built from TRBV29-1 and TRBJ2-7, with D unresolved. Germline V gene sequence: CDR1 SQVTM, CDR2 ANQGSEA. V was cut by 4 bases and J by 3 bases, with 13 bases left in between. The CDR3 extends over 13 amino acids. The CDR3 coding sequence is TGCAGCGTTGTATGGAGTGACCTCTACGAGCAGTACTTC. Translated, it gives CSVVWSDLYEQYF.

The CDR3 loop is CASSQVGQGVTQYF. CDR3 sequence (DNA): TGTGCCAGCAGCCAAGTGGGACAGGGGGTAACGCAGTACTTC. V is TRBV7-6 and J is TRBJ2-7; 11 bases line up with TRBD1. Germline V gene lookup returns CDR1 SGHVS and CDR2 FNYEAQ. Losses at the gene ends were 5 bases for V and 9 bases for J; bases not matched to a gene: 9. The CDR3 extends over 14 amino acids.

This chain links TRBV1 with TRBJ1-4; the table names TRBD1, a call not compared with the DNA. TRBV1 is a recognized pseudogene. This CDR3 is built from 13 residues. Written as DNA, the CDR3 is TGCGCCAGCACCACAGGGGGCTATGAAAAACTGTTTTTT. Amino acids: CASTTGGYEKLFF.

The chain combines TRBV28 with TRBJ1-5; no definite D call. Germline lookup yields CDR1 MDHEN and CDR2 SYDVKM. This CDR3 has 15 residues. Trimming took 2 bases from V and 5 from J, leaving 13 bases between them. CDR3 coding DNA: TGTGCCAGCAGTTTAATGGGTGATGGGTATCAGCCCCAGCATTTT. It encodes CASSLMGDGYQPQHF. The whole variable domain, remainder taken from reference TRBV28 and TRBJ1-5, is DVKVTQSSRYLVKRTGEKVFLECVQDMDHENMFWYRQDPGLGLRLIYFSYDVKMKEKGDIPEGYSVSREKKERFSLILESASTNQTSMYLCASSLMGDGYQPQHFGDGTRLSIL.

The DNA of the CDR3 is TGTGCCAGTAGTATTAGGCGGGGGCGCACAGATACGCAGTATTTT. Its protein product is CASSIRRGRTDTQYF. The rearrangement joins TRBV19 to TRBJ2-3; a weak D match, TRBD2 (7 bases). CDR3 length: 15 residues. The germline V gene encodes CDR1 LNHDA and CDR2 SQIVND (reference sequence). V lost 3 bases, J lost 1 base, and 11 bases lay in between.

The gene calls are TRBV29-1 and TRBJ2-7, with D possibly being TRBD1 (5 bases). In germline, CDR1 is SQVTM, CDR2 ANQGSEA. The CDR3 is made up of 13 amino acids. Between the trimmed V and J ends, which lost 8 bases and 2 bases, there was a span of 16 bases. This CDR3 is CSFRGRATYEQYF. CDR3 nucleotides: TGCAGCTTCCGCGGCAGGGCAACCTACGAGCAGTACTTC.

This sequence joins TRBV6-8 and TRBJ2-1; the match to TRBD2 covers 14 bases. V shed 2 bases, J shed 8 bases, and the junction held 23 bases outside the gene matches. The germline V gene encodes CDR1 MNHGY and CDR2 SAAAGT. CDR3 length equals 22 residues. Written as DNA, the CDR3 is TGTGCCAGCAGTTACGGCCCCACGGGTCCCTTAGTACCGGGACTAGCGGGAGATGAGCAGTTCTTC. It encodes CASSYGPTGPLVPGLAGDEQFF.

This clone was found once. The genes are TRBV6-8 and TRBJ2-5; tentative D call: TRBD2 (6 bases). V dropped 6 bases and J dropped 2 bases, with 19 bases sitting between them. The CDR3 has 16 residues. Looked up from germline, CDR1 is MNHGY and CDR2 is SAAAGT. The CDR3 loop reads CASSRDRGGGQETQYF. The CDR3, as DNA: TGTGCCAGCAGCCGAGATCGAGGTGGGGGGCAAGAGACCCAGTACTTC.

This clone was seen a few times. This chain connects TRBV15 to TRBJ1-1; TRBD1 might be the D (5 bases). Looked up from germline, CDR1 is LNHNV and CDR2 is YYDKDF (reference sequence). The CDR3 has 14 residues. V shed 5 bases and J shed 4 bases, with 14 bases lying between them. The CDR3 reads CATSGGALSTEAFF. DNA of the CDR3: TGTGCCACCAGCGGGGGAGCACTTAGCACTGAAGCTTTCTTT.

The rearrangement links TRBV19 to TRBJ2-7, with 12 positions matching TRBD2. The V segment lost 6 bases and the J segment 2 bases; nucleotides outside the gene matches: 5. The CDR3 is made up of 15 amino acids. In germline, CDR1 is LNHDA, CDR2 SQIVND (reference sequence). DNA for the CDR3: TGTGCCAGTAGGCGAGGACTAGCGGGACCCTACGAGCAGTACTTC. Translated, it gives CASRRGLAGPYEQYF.